These 32 T cell receptor beta chains originate from one sample sequenced in a study of blood T cell repertoires in COVID-19. The assay was immunoSEQ multiplex PCR, and TCRdb's table has in-frame clones only and misses some. The table shows approximately 150,000 clones, with 80% to 90% occurring only once. Sequencing used peripheral blood. The source is a man in his fifties or sixties with active or convalescent COVID-19.

The chain has TRBV3-1 (or the pseudogene TRBV3-2) and TRBJ2-2, with TRBD2 identical over 9 bases. Germline assignment: CDR1 LGHDT and CDR2 YNNKEL (reference sequence). This CDR3 is 17 amino acids long. V was clipped by 1 base and J by 6 bases; unmatched bases: 9. CDR3 sequence: CASSQAASGIMAGELFF. The DNA of the CDR3 is TGTGCCAGCAGCCAAGCGGCTAGCGGGATAATGGCCGGGGAGCTGTTTTTT.

This clone was seen only a few times. This chain joins TRBV28 and TRBJ2-7; TRBD2 aligns across 14 bases. Per the germline V gene, CDR1 is MDHEN and CDR2 is SYDVKM. The CDR3 has 14 amino acids. V was pared by 4 bases and J by 4 bases, with 0 bases of the junction left unmatched. DNA of the CDR3: TGTGCCAGCAGTTGGACTAGCGGGGGGTACGAGCAGTACTTC. The encoded protein is CASSWTSGGYEQYF.

V and J are TRBV20-1 and TRBJ2-7; TRBD1 aligns across 9 bases. This CDR3 comprises 14 residues. CDR1 is DFQATT and CDR2 is SNEGSKA in the germline V gene (reference sequence). V trimming: 3 bases; J trimming: 6 bases; junction bases outside the gene matches: 9. The chain's CDR3 is CSASPGQGPFEQYF. CDR3 nucleotides: TGCAGTGCTAGTCCGGGACAGGGTCCTTTCGAGCAGTACTTC.

V and J are TRBV27 and TRBJ1-6, with D tentatively TRBD1 (6 bases). Germline CDR1 MNHEY, CDR2 SMNVEV (reference sequence). V shed 3 bases and J shed 5 bases, with 11 bases lying between them. The CDR3 totals 15 residues. The CDR3: CASSFSSGDNSPLHF. In nucleotides, the CDR3 is TGTGCCAGCAGTTTTTCCTCAGGGGATAATTCACCCCTCCACTTT.

Comment on this clone: Other DNA sequences from this sample encode an identical CDR3 as well. The rearrangement uses TRBV29-1 and TRBJ1-5, with 7 positions matching TRBD1. Germline assignment: CDR1 SQVTM and CDR2 ANQGSEA. The CDR3 has 13 residues. Trimming cost V 6 bases and J 4 bases; bases outside gene matches: 6. CDR3 sequence: CSVATGVNQPQHF. Written as DNA, the CDR3 is TGCAGCGTCGCCACAGGGGTGAATCAGCCCCAGCATTTT.

This clone was counted a single time. V usage is TRBV7-2 and J usage is TRBJ2-1; 11 positions agree with TRBD1. Germline CDR1 reads SGHTA; CDR2 reads FQGNSA. CDR3 length: 15 amino acids. Trimming cost V 3 bases and J 9 bases; bases outside gene matches: 7. As DNA, the CDR3 is TGTGCCAGCAGCTTTCGGACAGGGGGCATAAGTGAGCAGTTCTTC. This gives the protein CASSFRTGGISEQFF.

The V call is TRBV7-9, the J call TRBJ2-7; 10 positions match TRBD2. CDR1 is SEHNR and CDR2 is FQNEAQ in the germline V gene (reference sequence). The CDR3 totals 16 residues. V shed 1 base and J 0 bases; nucleotides not matched to a gene: 3. CDR3 in DNA: TGTGCCAGCAGCTTAGGGGTAGCGGGGGGCTCCTACGAGCAGTACTTC. As protein: CASSLGVAGGSYEQYF. Full variable domain (remainder filled in from reference TRBV7-9 and TRBJ2-7): DTGVSQNPRHKITKRGQNVTFRCDPISEHNRLYWYRQTLGQGPEFLTYFQNEAQLEKSRLLSDRFSAERPKGSFSTLEIQRTEQGDSAMYLCASSLGVAGGSYEQYFGPGTRLTVT.

This chain links TRBV27 with TRBJ2-7; the match to TRBD1 covers 7 bases. Germline trimming cut 5 bases from V and 6 bases from J; bases unmatched to any gene: 4. CDR3 length equals 12 residues. Germline CDR1 and CDR2: MNHEY and SMNVEV (reference sequence). CDR3 nucleotides: TGTGCCAGCAGTGACAGGGTTAGCGAGCAGTACTTC. It is translated as CASSDRVSEQYF.

Worth noting for this clone: Other nucleotide sequences from this sample produce the same CDR3. The J gene is TRBJ1-2, the V gene TRBV3-1 (or the pseudogene TRBV3-2), with D tentatively TRBD1 (6 bases). V gave up 3 bases and J gave up 4 bases, with 12 bases separating them. Per germline, CDR1 LGHDT and CDR2 YNNKEL (reference sequence). This CDR3 spans 14 amino acids. The CDR3 region is CASSQGRGPYGYTF. The CDR3 DNA follows: TGTGCCAGCAGCCAGGGCAGGGGTCCCTATGGCTACACCTTC.

The chain recombines TRBV6-2 or TRBV6-3 with TRBJ2-7; D possibly corresponds to TRBD2 (6 bases). Germline V gene lookup returns CDR1 MNHEY and CDR2 SVGEGT. Trimming pared 4 bases from V and 2 bases from J, leaving 18 bases between. This CDR3 region has 16 residues. The CDR3 protein is CASSSHTGGTTYEQYF. In DNA form, the CDR3 reads TGTGCCAGCAGTTCACACACCGGAGGGACCACCTACGAGCAGTACTTC.

The chain links TRBV19 to TRBJ2-5; 7 positions match TRBD1. Trimming at V came to 6 bases and at J to 5 bases, leaving 12 bases not matched to a gene. Germline loops: CDR1 LNHDA, CDR2 SQIVND (reference sequence). This CDR3 spans 15 amino acids. The CDR3 nucleotides are TGTGCCAGTAGCGGCCGCCGGACAGGAGGTGAGACCCAGTACTTC. The encoded protein is CASSGRRTGGETQYF. The entire variable domain, with the rest obtained from reference TRBV19 and TRBJ2-5, is as follows: DGGITQSPKYLFRKEGQNVTLSCEQNLNHDAMYWYRQDPGQGLRLIYYSQIVNDFQKGDIAEGYSVSREKKESFPLTVTSAQKNPTAFYLCASSGRRTGGETQYFGPGTRLLVL.

V is TRBV3-1 (or the pseudogene TRBV3-2) and J is TRBJ1-1, with TRBD1 matching over 9 bases. V gave up 3 bases and J gave up 1 base; unmatched junction bases: 0. Germline CDR1 is LGHDT and CDR2 is YNNKEL (reference sequence). CDR3 size: 14 residues. CDR3 region: CASSQTGGNTEAFF. For the CDR3, the DNA is TGTGCCAGCAGCCAGACAGGGGGGAACACTGAAGCTTTCTTT.

This clone was seen once. The chain is built from TRBV5-1 and TRBJ2-1, with a weak D call TRBD2 (7 bases). V lost 6 bases to trimming and J lost 4 bases, with 14 bases between them. Per the germline V gene, CDR1 is SGHRS and CDR2 is YFSETQ. The CDR3 contains 14 residues. This CDR3 reads CASKLGGEYNEQFF. The CDR3 DNA follows: TGCGCCAGCAAGCTAGGGGGGGAATACAATGAGCAGTTCTTC.

V usage is TRBV18 and J usage is TRBJ1-2; D might be TRBD1 (6 bases). Trimming removed 4 bases from V and 5 bases from J, with 20 bases in between. Germline V lookup: CDR1 KGHSH, CDR2 LQKENI. The CDR3 is 16 residues long. As DNA, the CDR3 is TGTGCCAGCTCACAATTCGGGGACACAGTGAAGTATGGCTACACCTTC. Encoded protein: CASSQFGDTVKYGYTF.

The J gene is TRBJ2-5, the V gene TRBV7-2, with TRBD1 as a possible D gene (5 bases). The CDR3 is 14 residues long. Germline-derived CDR1 and CDR2 are SGHTA and FQGNSA. Between the trimmed V and J ends, which lost 5 bases and 5 bases, there was a span of 15 bases. CDR3 region: CASSPGFLHETQYF. CDR3 DNA sequence: TGTGCCAGCAGCCCAGGGTTCTTACATGAGACCCAGTACTTC.

The chain joins TRBV18 to TRBJ1-1; D is possibly TRBD1 (6 bases). The CDR3 is 15 residues long. Germline CDR1 reads KGHSH; CDR2 reads LQKENI. V was clipped by 5 bases and J by 0 bases, with 13 bases between them. In nucleotides, the CDR3 is TGTGCCAGCTCATTCCGACAGGAAATGAACACTGAAGCTTTCTTT. Amino acid sequence: CASSFRQEMNTEAFF.

This sequence joins TRBV4-2 and TRBJ1-2; D is perhaps TRBD1 (6 bases). The CDR3 is 14 residues long. Germline assignment: CDR1 LGHNA and CDR2 YNFKEQ. V shed 2 bases and J shed 4 bases, with 11 bases lying between them. The CDR3: CASSQPGQTYGYTF. For the CDR3, the DNA is TGTGCCAGCAGCCAACCAGGACAGACCTATGGCTACACCTTC.

The chain links TRBV6-4 to TRBJ2-3; 7 bases match TRBD2. Germline CDR1 reads MRHNA; CDR2 reads SNTAGT. V shed 5 bases and J 2 bases; nucleotides not matched to a gene: 7. This CDR3 is built from 15 residues. CDR3 coding DNA: TGTGCCAGCAGTCCCACTAGCGTGTCCACAGATACGCAGTATTTT. This translates into CASSPTSVSTDTQYF.

The chain couples TRBV19 to TRBJ2-7; D might be TRBD2 (6 bases). The V and J ends lost 3 bases and 5 bases respectively, with 20 bases between them. CDR3 length equals 16 residues. Germline values: CDR1 LNHDA, CDR2 SQIVND (reference sequence). This chain's CDR3 is CASSMLAGIVGDEQYF. The CDR3 DNA reads TGTGCCAGTAGTATGTTGGCGGGGATCGTAGGGGACGAGCAGTACTTC.

The chain carries TRBV28 and TRBJ2-2; tentatively, D is TRBD2 (6 bases). Germline V lookup: CDR1 MDHEN, CDR2 SYDVKM. This CDR3 region has 14 residues. Trimming took 6 bases from V and 1 from J, leaving 9 bases between them. The CDR3 DNA sequence: TGTGCCAGCAGAAGGGACTTGAACACCGGGGAGCTGTTTTTT. This gives the protein CASRRDLNTGELFF.

The genes are TRBV6-5 and TRBJ2-1; no definite D call. The CDR3 contains 13 residues. Germline CDR1 is MNHEY and CDR2 is SVGAGI. V lost 5 bases, J lost 5 bases, and 10 bases lay in between. The CDR3 coding sequence is TGTGCCAGCAGTCAAAACATAAACAATGAGCAGTTCTTC. Translating it yields CASSQNINNEQFF.

In regard to this clone: The same CDR3 also results from other DNA sequences found in this sample. The genes are TRBV5-1 and TRBJ2-7; D may be TRBD1 (5 bases). The CDR3 loop spans 13 amino acids. Germline CDR1 SGHRS, CDR2 YFSETQ. The germline V and J ends were trimmed by 4 bases and 0 bases, with 8 bases remaining between them. The CDR3, as DNA: TGCGCCAGCAGCATGACAGACTCCTACGAGCAGTACTTC. Protein sequence: CASSMTDSYEQYF.

This clone was picked up one time. The rearrangement joins TRBV7-2 to TRBJ2-2, with 8 bases matching TRBD2. V lost 2 bases and J lost 5; bases outside the gene matches: 10. The CDR3 runs 17 residues. Germline values: CDR1 SGHTA, CDR2 FQGNSA. In nucleotides, the CDR3 is TGTGCCAGCAGCTTAAGCAGCGGGAGTATCCTAACCGGGGAGCTGTTTTTT. This gives the protein CASSLSSGSILTGELFF.

The chain has TRBV12-3 or TRBV12-4 and TRBJ2-2, with D tentatively TRBD1 (5 bases). This CDR3 contains 13 residues. Trimming removed 6 bases at V and 5 bases at J, with 10 bases between. The CDR3 nucleotides read TGTGCCAGCAGAACACAGGAGACCGGGGAGCTGTTTTTT. This sequence encodes CASRTQETGELFF.

The V call is TRBV4-1, the J call TRBJ2-7, with 13 nucleotides matching TRBD2. Per the germline V gene, CDR1 is MGHRA and CDR2 is YSYEKL. The length of the CDR3 is 17 residues. J gave up 3 bases and V 0 bases, and 5 bases lay outside the gene matches. CDR3 sequence: CASSQDRGTSGNYEQYF. The CDR3 DNA reads as TGCGCCAGCAGCCAAGATAGAGGGACTAGCGGGAACTACGAGCAGTACTTC.

The CDR3 nucleotides read TGCGCCAGCAGCCAGGTCGACAGGGGAATCGCTGAAGCTTTCTTT. Its protein product is CASSQVDRGIAEAFF. The genes are TRBV4-3 and TRBJ1-1; TRBD1 aligns across 8 bases. CDR1 and CDR2 (germline): LGHNA, YSLEER. The CDR3 has 15 amino acids. The V and J ends lost 3 bases and 6 bases, in that order; junction bases with no gene match: 9.

This clone was seen once. The chain recombines TRBV7-6 with TRBJ2-1; 7 bases are shared with TRBD2. CDR1 and CDR2 from the germline V gene are SGHVS and FNYEAQ. This CDR3 is built from 14 residues. V shed 3 bases and J 6 bases; nucleotides not matched to a gene: 5. Here the CDR3 DNA reads TGTGCCAGCAGCTTGAGACTAGCCTTCAATGAGCAGTTCTTC. Its translation is CASSLRLAFNEQFF. The full variable domain, with the rest looked up from reference TRBV7-6 and TRBJ2-1, is GAGVSQSPRYKVTKRGQDVALRCDPISGHVSLYWYRQALGQGPEFLTYFNYEAQQDKSGLPNDRFSAERPEGSISTLTIQRTEQRDSAMYRCASSLRLAFNEQFFGPGTRLTVL.

This clone was picked up many times. This chain connects TRBV19 to TRBJ2-1; 8 nucleotides match TRBD2. The CDR3 is 13 amino acids. Per the germline V gene, CDR1 is LNHDA and CDR2 is SQIVND (reference sequence). V gave up 7 bases and J gave up 4 bases; unmatched junction bases: 3. CDR3 sequence (DNA): TGTGCCAGTACCCGCGGGAGGTACAATGAGCAGTTCTTC. Amino acids: CASTRGRYNEQFF.

The gene calls are TRBV4-3 and TRBJ1-2, with TRBD1 as a possible D gene (5 bases). The CDR3 extends over 15 amino acids. The ends were cut back, 0 bases at V and 8 bases at J, with 16 bases in the middle. Germline lookup yields CDR1 LGHNA and CDR2 YSLEER. For the CDR3, the DNA is TGCGCCAGCAGCCAAGATATGGTCAGGGAGGACGGCTACACCTTC. Amino acid sequence: CASSQDMVREDGYTF.

The chain links TRBV5-5 to TRBJ2-2; 7 bases map to TRBD1. The CDR3 totals 18 residues. Germline loops: CDR1 SGHKS, CDR2 YYEKEE (reference sequence). Unmatched junction bases numbered 16, after V lost 3 bases and J lost 5 bases. The CDR3 protein is CASSSQPDRALGTGELFF. The CDR3 bases are TGTGCCAGCAGCTCCCAACCAGACAGGGCCCTTGGAACCGGGGAGCTGTTTTTT.

The chain combines TRBV28 with TRBJ1-6; 11 nucleotides agree with TRBD1. V lost 11 bases, J lost 7 bases, and 10 bases stayed unmatched. Germline V gene data show CDR1 as MDHEN and CDR2 as SYDVKM. The CDR3 consists of 15 residues. The CDR3 here is CAGSRGTGGNSPLHF. The CDR3 region has the DNA TGTGCCGGATCTCGGGGGACAGGGGGAAATTCACCCCTCCACTTT.

The chain uses TRBV6-2 or TRBV6-3 and TRBJ2-5; 7 bases align to TRBD1. The CDR3 length is 16 residues. V lost 2 bases and J lost 5; bases outside the gene matches: 11. CDR1 MNHEY and CDR2 SVGEGT come from the germline V gene. CDR3 bases: TGTGCCAGCAGTTACGTACAGGGGACCGTCTTGGAGACCCAGTACTTC. Encoded protein: CASSYVQGTVLETQYF.